This TCR beta chain came from a study of blood T cell repertoires in COVID-19. Study at large: T cells, B-cell-depleted T cells, or PBMCs supplied cDNA or gDNA.

Original data processing: The authors estimated nucleated cell counts from reference gene primer amplification. Only in-frame clones appear in the TCRdb table, and some are missing; sequencing was by immunoSEQ multiplex PCR. The V and J calls and clone size are taken from that table; D and trimming were inferred from the DNA. The repertoire holds around 400,000 clones, with roughly 90% as singletons. The CDR3 has 13 residues. V lost 0 bases and J lost 5, with 7 bases in between. The V gene's germline CDR1 is ENHRY and CDR2 SYGVKD. Sequenced material: peripheral blood. The clonotype comes from a man aged 40-49 years with acute or convalescent COVID-19. The chain has TRBV10-3 and TRBJ1-1, with D uncertain. This chain's CDR3 is CAISESEGTEAFF. In DNA, the CDR3 is TGTGCCATCAGTGAGTCAGAGGGAACTGAAGCTTTCTTT.